Following are 21 T cell receptor beta chains from one sample sequenced in a study of regulatory T cells in long-lasting Graves disease. Noted time point: newly diagnosed GD, antithyroid drugs for less than 3 months. Isolated PBMC RNA provided the starting material for the TCR library. With iRepertoire HTBI primers and Arm-PCR of CDR3 regions, TCR beta libraries were built. TCRdb processed the multiplex PCR reads anew with MiXCR; each CDR3 protein has one entry. The table lists about 440,000 distinct CDR3 sequences, more than 13% of them singletons, with over 15% in the top ten. The same sample was also studied in work on T cells in Graves' hyperthyroidism and ophthalmopathy.

Sequenced here: peripheral blood mononuclear cells (PBMCs), sampled at new diagnosis, from a patient treated with antithyroid drugs. These receptor sequences come from a woman aged 25 to 39 with Graves disease.

The table lists this clonotype with a few counts. The rearrangement links TRBV7-9 to TRBJ2-5; D ambiguous. Germline assignment: CDR1 SEHNR and CDR2 FQNEAQ (reference sequence). V lost 3 bases and J lost 2, with 13 bases in between. This CDR3 contains 15 residues. The CDR3 DNA reads as TGTGCCAGCAGCTTTGGGCCAACCTCTCAAGAGACCCAGTACTTC. Protein sequence: CASSFGPTSQETQYF.

This clonotype was recorded many times. The chain couples TRBV24-1 to TRBJ2-5; 7 bases are a match to TRBD2. This CDR3 has 16 amino acids. The germline CDR1 and CDR2 sequences are KGHDR and SFDVKD. The trim removed 3 bases at V and 1 base at J, leaving 7 bases unmatched. The CDR3 sequence: CATSDIPRGIQETQYF. The CDR3 DNA is TGTGCCACCAGTGATATTCCGCGGGGGATCCAAGAGACCCAGTACTTC.

This rearrangement joins TRBV19 to TRBJ2-7; TRBD1 matches at 7 bases. With 6 bases clipped from V and 3 bases from J, the junction kept 11 bases outside the gene matches. Germline V CDR1 and CDR2: LNHDA, SQIVND (reference sequence). The CDR3 extends over 15 amino acids. CDR3: CASSLGGAGGYEQYF. The DNA of the CDR3 is TGTGCCAGTAGCCTTGGTGGGGCAGGGGGCTACGAGCAGTACTTC.

This clonotype was recorded many times. CDR3 DNA sequence: TGTGCCACCTGGACAATGAGCTCCTACGAGCAGTACTTC. Translated, it gives CATWTMSSYEQYF. This chain uses TRBV10-3 with TRBJ2-7; D is perhaps TRBD1 (5 bases). V was clipped by 10 bases and J by 0 bases, with 13 bases between them. Germline-derived CDR1 and CDR2 are ENHRY and SYGVKD. The CDR3 spans 13 residues.

The chain carries TRBV6-5 and TRBJ2-7; D might be TRBD1 or TRBD2, each matching 6 bases. V dropped 2 bases and J dropped 5 bases, with 22 bases sitting between them. The CDR3 has 17 amino acids. The germline V gene has CDR1 MNHEY and CDR2 SVGAGI. This CDR3 is CASSYGGLGQGRNEQYF. DNA of the CDR3: TGTGCCAGCAGTTACGGGGGACTGGGGCAGGGGAGGAACGAGCAGTACTTC.

The chain employs TRBV7-9 and TRBJ1-2; TRBD1 matches 7 bases. This CDR3 has 14 residues. From germline, CDR1 is SEHNR and CDR2 FQNEAQ (reference sequence). V lost 5 bases to trimming and J lost 7 bases; unmatched junction nucleotides: 10. CDR3 loop: CASSLGTASTGYTF. CDR3 bases: TGTGCCAGCAGCCTCGGGACAGCTAGTACTGGCTACACCTTC.

In its sample, this clonotype was seen a few times. The chain uses TRBV20-1 and TRBJ2-5; 9 nucleotides match TRBD2. The germline V gene encodes CDR1 DFQATT and CDR2 SNEGSKA (reference sequence). V shed 8 bases and J 4 bases; nucleotides not matched to a gene: 11. The CDR3 extends over 14 amino acids. The CDR3 sequence is CSSPFRGRGETQYF. The CDR3 DNA is TGCAGTTCACCTTTTCGCGGGAGGGGAGAGACCCAGTACTTC.

Points on this clonotype: This may stem from a read error, because a much larger clone lies one nucleotide away. V and J are TRBV2 and TRBJ1-5, with TRBD1 as a possible D gene (5 bases). The CDR3 loop spans 17 amino acids. Trimming took 4 bases from V and 0 from J, leaving 16 bases between them. Germline V CDR1 and CDR2: SNHLY, FYNNEI. In DNA, the CDR3 is TGTGCCAGCAGTGCGGACATGCCCCCGGGTAGCAATCAGCCCCAGCATTTT. Translating it yields CASSADMPPGSNQPQHF.

This clonotype came up many times. DNA of the CDR3: TGTGCCAGCAGCTTAGTGCTAACCGGGGAGCTGTTTTTT. Translating gives CASSLVLTGELFF. This chain connects TRBV7-8 to TRBJ2-2; no definite D call. V gave up 1 base and J gave up 5 bases, with 5 bases separating them. Germline-derived CDR1 and CDR2 are SGHVS and FQNEAQ. The CDR3 extends over 13 amino acids.

The chain links TRBV6-9 to TRBJ2-1, with D tentatively TRBD2 (5 bases). V lost 1 base and J 3 bases, leaving 13 bases between the germline ends. Germline V gives CDR1 MNHGY, CDR2 SVAAGI. The CDR3 length is 16 residues. The CDR3 protein is CASSYWTSIGYNEQFF. CDR3 in DNA: TGTGCCAGCAGTTATTGGACTTCTATAGGCTACAATGAGCAGTTCTTC.

The chain carries TRBV7-2 and TRBJ2-1; possibly TRBD1 or TRBD2 for D (6 bases each). V was cut by 1 base and J by 10 bases, with 17 bases left in between. This CDR3 contains 15 residues. In germline, CDR1 is SGHTA, CDR2 FQGNSA. In nucleotides, the CDR3 is TGTGCCAGCAGCTTAGGGGGGGCGCTGATAAAAGAGCAGTTCTTC. This encodes CASSLGGALIKEQFF.

Many counts were recorded for this clonotype. The rearrangement links TRBV28 to TRBJ2-4; 8 positions match TRBD2. Germline CDR1 and CDR2: MDHEN and SYDVKM. J was trimmed by 7 bases and V by 4 bases; bases with no gene match: 6. The CDR3 totals 14 residues. The CDR3 DNA sequence: TGTGCCAGCAGTTCAAGCGGGAGTGGGAACATTCAGTACTTC. As protein: CASSSSGSGNIQYF.

In this sample, this clonotype turned up many times. This rearrangement joins TRBV7-2 to TRBJ2-5; 9 nucleotides match TRBD1. Germline assignment: CDR1 SGHTA and CDR2 FQGNSA. The CDR3 covers 15 residues. J gave up 5 bases and V 6 bases, and 10 bases lay outside the gene matches. The CDR3 spells CASSPQGASSETQYF. The CDR3 DNA follows: TGTGCCAGCAGTCCACAGGGGGCCAGTTCGGAGACCCAGTACTTC. The full variable domain, with the rest looked up from reference TRBV7-2 and TRBJ2-5, is GAGVSQSPSNKVTEKGKDVELRCDPISGHTALYWYRQSLGQGLEFLIYFQGNSAPDKSGLPSDRFSAERTGGSVSTLTIQRTQQEDSAVYLCASSPQGASSETQYFGPGTRLLVL.

This clonotype was observed at least ten times. The chain joins TRBV7-9 to TRBJ2-7; D assignment may be TRBD1 or TRBD2 (5 bases each). The CDR3 loop spans 14 amino acids. The germline V gene has CDR1 SEHNR and CDR2 FQNEAQ (reference sequence). Trimming took 5 bases from V and 3 from J, leaving 14 bases between them. The DNA for the CDR3 is TGTGCCAGCAGCCCCACGGGGCCCTACTACGAGCAGTACTTC. As protein: CASSPTGPYYEQYF.

This clonotype appeared a few times. The CDR3 DNA reads as TGTGCCAGCAGCAGGGACAGCCCGAACACCGGGGAGCTGTTTTTT. Translated: CASSRDSPNTGELFF. The chain couples TRBV11-1 to TRBJ2-2; 7 bases are a match to TRBD1. CDR1 and CDR2 (germline): SGHAT, FQDESV (reference sequence). CDR3 size: 15 residues. Germline trimming cut 5 bases from V and 0 bases from J; bases unmatched to any gene: 3.

The chain is built from TRBV3-1 and TRBJ2-5; D may match TRBD1 or TRBD2 (6 bases each). Per germline, CDR1 LGHDT and CDR2 YNNKEL (reference sequence). CDR3 length: 13 amino acids. V was shortened by 4 bases and J by 4 bases, with 10 bases between the two germline ends. The CDR3 sequence is CASSREGGETQYF. As DNA, the CDR3 is TGTGCCAGCAGCCGCGAGGGGGGAGAGACCCAGTACTTC.

This clonotype was picked up many times. The chain combines TRBV29-1 with TRBJ2-5, with D maybe TRBD2 (6 bases). The CDR3 contains 12 residues. The V gene lost 5 bases and the J gene lost 4 bases, with 11 bases spanning the gap. The germline CDR1 and CDR2 sequences are SQVTM and ANQGSEA. In DNA form, the CDR3 reads TGCAGCGTTAGCAGCGGGTCAGAGACCCAGTACTTC. It specifies CSVSSGSETQYF.

V is TRBV20-1 and J is TRBJ2-3; 10 bases agree with TRBD2. Per germline, CDR1 DFQATT and CDR2 SNEGSKA (reference sequence). Germline trimming cut 5 bases from V and 3 bases from J; bases unmatched to any gene: 17. The CDR3 consists of 18 residues. The CDR3 bases are TGCAGTGCTGTAGGGACACCCGGACTAGCGGAGATTACAGATACGCAGTATTTT. Translated, it gives CSAVGTPGLAEITDTQYF.

This clonotype was observed a few times. The CDR3: CSVVAGIRETQYF. The CDR3 bases are TGCAGCGTTGTGGCAGGGATTCGGGAGACCCAGTACTTC. The V gene is TRBV29-1, the J gene TRBJ2-5; tentative D call: TRBD1 (5 bases). Per germline, CDR1 SQVTM and CDR2 ANQGSEA. With 4 bases removed from V and 5 bases from J, the gap between germline ends came to 14 bases. The CDR3 covers 13 residues.

This clonotype has a count of ten or more. CDR3 coding DNA: TGCGCCAGCACCCCGGGACTAGCGGTCCCCGGGGCCACAGATACGCAGTATTTT. Translating gives CASTPGLAVPGATDTQYF. This chain uses TRBV10-1 with TRBJ2-3; TRBD2 matches 11 bases. Looked up from germline, CDR1 is WNHNN and CDR2 is SYGVQD (reference sequence). After removal of 7 bases from V and 2 bases from J, the junction contained 14 bases not matched to a gene. This CDR3 region has 18 residues.

There are many counts of this clonotype. The V gene is TRBV12-3 or TRBV12-4, the J gene TRBJ2-3; no clear D. The V gene lost 4 bases and the J gene lost 1 base, with 12 bases spanning the gap. CDR3 length: 15 amino acids. The CDR3 DNA reads as TGTGCCAGCAGTTGGCAAACAAGAGGCACAGATACGCAGTATTTT. It translates to CASSWQTRGTDTQYF.